One sample yielded the 18 T cell receptor beta chains listed below, sequenced in a study of vaccination and CD4 T cells after COVID-19. At the Johns Hopkins FTIC core, DNA taken from cultured CD4+ T cells was sequenced by way of the Oncomine TCR Beta short-read assay. TCRdb itself ran the PCR reads through MiXCR, one entry per CDR3 protein. The repertoire includes about 26,000 distinct CDR3 sequences, less than 60% of them detected once, and about 28% sits in the top ten. Their recognized antigens are unknown. Sample treatment: approximately 9-day PBMC culture with coronavirus spike peptide pools or control peptides (ViraFEST assay). The input for sequencing was CD4+ T cells from blood, cultured in vitro, taken before SARS-CoV-2 vaccination. The receptor set was obtained from a human donor who received a COVID-19 vaccine.

The J gene is TRBJ2-7, the V gene TRBV7-2; 9 bases agree with TRBD1. The J segment lost 12 bases and the V segment lost 2 bases, leaving 5 bases of the junction unmatched. The CDR3 is 12 residues long. Germline CDR1 is SGHTA and CDR2 is FQGNSA. The CDR3 reads CASSLIQGQGYF. In DNA, the CDR3 is TGTGCCAGCAGCTTAATACAGGGACAGGGGTACTTC. Using reference TRBV7-2 and TRBJ2-7 for the parts outside the CDR3, the full variable domain is GAGVSQSPSNKVTEKGKDVELRCDPISGHTALYWYRQSLGQGLEFLIYFQGNSAPDKSGLPSDRFSAERTGGSVSTLTIQRTQQEDSAVYLCASSLIQGQGYFGPGTRLTVT.

This chain links TRBV28 with TRBJ2-7; D uncertain. The CDR3 sequence is 12 residues long. The V end lost 7 bases, the J end lost 4 bases, and 11 bases lay between the germline ends. The V gene's germline CDR1 is MDHEN and CDR2 SYDVKM. CDR3 DNA: TGTGCCAGCACGCCCGACGCATACGAGCAGTACTTC. Translated, it gives CASTPDAYEQYF.

This clonotype was seen a handful of times. The genes are TRBV20-1 and TRBJ2-2; 8 nucleotides match TRBD1. The CDR3 has 14 residues. CDR1 is DFQATT, CDR2 SNEGSKA, per germline (reference sequence). J gave up 0 bases and V 5 bases, and 2 bases lay outside the gene matches. The DNA of the CDR3 is TGCAGTGCTTGGACAGGGTCGAACACCGGGGAGCTGTTTTTT. This sequence encodes CSAWTGSNTGELFF.

The chain employs TRBV10-3 and TRBJ2-2; TRBD2 might be the D (6 bases). This CDR3 spans 15 amino acids. Germline CDR1 reads ENHRY; CDR2 reads SYGVKD. V lost 4 bases to trimming and J lost 7 bases, with 16 bases between them. The CDR3 sequence is CAISAGTGRVGELFF. CDR3 DNA sequence: TGTGCCATCAGTGCTGGGACTGGAAGGGTCGGGGAGCTGTTTTTT.

This chain joins TRBV10-3 and TRBJ1-2; D is possibly TRBD1 (5 bases). This CDR3 region has 13 residues. Germline assignment: CDR1 ENHRY and CDR2 SYGVKD. Trimming pared 11 bases from V and 5 bases from J, leaving 18 bases between. This CDR3 is CAAQRQKDYGYTF. CDR3 sequence (DNA): TGTGCCGCACAACGACAGAAAGATTATGGCTACACCTTC.

The genes are TRBV6-5 and TRBJ2-5, with D tentatively TRBD1 (5 bases). CDR1 is MNHEY, CDR2 SVGAGI, per germline. The CDR3 covers 14 residues. Trimming cost V 4 bases and J 1 base, with 10 bases left between them. The CDR3 is CASSSQTAQETQYF. The CDR3 DNA reads as TGTGCCAGCAGTTCCCAGACAGCCCAAGAGACCCAGTACTTC.

This clonotype has a handful of counts. The V call is TRBV30, the J call TRBJ1-5, with D unclear. Trimming stripped 2 bases from V and 7 bases from J, with 12 bases between. CDR1 and CDR2 (germline): GTSNPN, SVGIG (reference sequence). The CDR3 spans 13 residues. DNA of the CDR3: TGTGCCTGGAGTCTGGGGTCGTTACAGCCCCAGCATTTT. It encodes CAWSLGSLQPQHF.

The chain has TRBV20-1 and TRBJ2-5; 8 bases are a match to TRBD1. The V and J ends lost 4 bases and 5 bases, in that order; junction bases with no gene match: 9. Germline loops: CDR1 DFQATT, CDR2 SNEGSKA (reference sequence). The CDR3 loop spans 14 amino acids. CDR3 region: CSAMPPGGWETQYF. The CDR3 DNA follows: TGCAGTGCTATGCCCCCAGGGGGCTGGGAGACCCAGTACTTC.

This rearrangement joins TRBV2 to TRBJ1-2, with a tentative D call TRBD1 (5 bases). This CDR3 comprises 19 residues. Germline V gene data show CDR1 as SNHLY and CDR2 as FYNNEI. The V gene lost 3 bases and the J gene lost 0 bases, with 23 bases spanning the gap. The CDR3 coding sequence is TGTGCCAGCAGTGATTCGGGGACGGGCGGAAATAGCCCTAACTATGGCTACACCTTC. Protein: CASSDSGTGGNSPNYGYTF.

V is TRBV28 and J is TRBJ1-2; no firm D call. Germline CDR1 MDHEN, CDR2 SYDVKM. The CDR3 loop spans 12 amino acids. Trimming removed 10 bases at V and 7 bases at J, with 16 bases between. CDR3 sequence reads: CATSGPYVGYTF. The CDR3, as DNA: TGTGCCACGTCCGGCCCGTATGTTGGCTACACCTTC.

In this sample, this clonotype turned up once. In nucleotides, the CDR3 is TGTGCCAGCAGCTCGACTAGCGGGGGGGCTACCAACCAAGAGACCCAGTACTTC. Residues: CASSSTSGGATNQETQYF. The genes are TRBV11-2 and TRBJ2-5, with 14 bases aligning to TRBD2. The trim removed 4 bases at V and 0 bases at J, leaving 7 bases unmatched. CDR3 length equals 18 residues. Per the germline V gene, CDR1 is SGHAT and CDR2 is FQNNGV.

This clonotype was seen more than once but under ten times. This chain uses TRBV20-1 with TRBJ2-1; a weak D match, TRBD2 (6 bases). This CDR3 is built from 15 residues. The V and J ends lost 6 bases and 0 bases respectively, with 15 bases between them. Germline V gene data show CDR1 as DFQATT and CDR2 as SNEGSKA (reference sequence). Here the CDR3 DNA reads TGCAGTGCGGAGCGGGCCTTAAGCTCCTACAATGAGCAGTTCTTC. Its protein product is CSAERALSSYNEQFF.

V usage is TRBV12-3 or TRBV12-4 and J usage is TRBJ2-2; 8 bases agree with TRBD1. V gave up 4 bases and J gave up 3 bases; unmatched junction bases: 1. This CDR3 contains 14 residues. The CDR3 reads CASSSTGDTGELFF. The CDR3 nucleotides read TGTGCCAGCAGTTCGACAGGGGACACCGGGGAGCTGTTTTTT.

The chain is built from TRBV6-1 and TRBJ1-5; TRBD1 might be the D (5 bases). This CDR3 has 13 amino acids. V was clipped by 5 bases and J by 4 bases, with 9 bases between them. Per germline, CDR1 MNHNS and CDR2 SASEGT. DNA of the CDR3: TGTGCCAGCAGTCTACAGGTGAATCAGCCCCAGCATTTT. This translates into CASSLQVNQPQHF.

The rearrangement joins TRBV18 to TRBJ1-3, with D tentatively TRBD1 (5 bases). Germline CDR1 KGHSH, CDR2 LQKENI. This CDR3 has 15 amino acids. Trimming shortened V by 6 bases and J by 4 bases, and 16 bases separated the two germline ends. The CDR3 coding sequence is TGTGCCAGCTCCCTGGACGGGGGTTCAGGAAACACCATATATTTT. This gives the protein CASSLDGGSGNTIYF.

This clonotype was seen a few times. V and J are TRBV20-1 and TRBJ1-4; D is uncertain. The CDR3 length is 11 residues. Germline loops: CDR1 DFQATT, CDR2 SNEGSKA (reference sequence). Trimming took off 6 bases at V and 5 bases at J, with 7 bases between the two ends. The CDR3 sequence is CSAPWNEKLFF. The CDR3 coding sequence is TGCAGTGCCCCTTGGAATGAAAAACTGTTTTTT.

This clonotype occurred once. This rearrangement joins TRBV12-5 to TRBJ2-7; D unclear. The CDR3 length is 16 residues. The germline V gene has CDR1 LGHNT and CDR2 FRNRAP. With 0 bases removed from V and 0 bases from J, the gap between germline ends came to 12 bases. The CDR3 DNA sequence: TGTGCTAGTGGTTTGGTACCCCTTGCCCCCTCCTACGAGCAGTACTTC. Protein: CASGLVPLAPSYEQYF.

The chain has TRBV20-1 and TRBJ2-1; TRBD2 agrees at 8 bases. The CDR3 is 16 amino acids. V was pared by 3 bases and J by 4 bases, with 11 bases of the junction left unmatched. The germline CDR1 and CDR2 sequences are DFQATT and SNEGSKA (reference sequence). As DNA, the CDR3 is TGCAGTGCTAGTCTTCCCGCAAGCGGGGGATACAATGAGCAGTTCTTC. This encodes CSASLPASGGYNEQFF.